This T cell receptor beta chain was observed in a study of CD8+ T cells in alopecia areata. Looking at the study overall: Tofacitinib was taken orally by treated patients, and the dose was 5 to 10 mg twice daily.

V was cut by 5 bases and J by 0 bases, with 11 bases left in between. The germline CDR1 and CDR2 sequences are SGHAT and FQNNGV. The CDR3 length is 14 residues. Extraction and reverse transcription of RNA yielded cDNA as the sequencing template. Repertoires were generated with immunoSEQ multiplex PCR, while TCRdb's copy carries only in-frame clones and drops some. The table lists more than 200,000 clones, 65% to 70% of them singletons. Specimens obtained from alopecia areata patients comprised lesional scalp punch biopsies and peripheral blood. The study, taken as a whole, reports: Sharing of TCR sequences between patients (possibly for HLA-related reasons) was less clear than in mice. Sequences from scalp samples also cover resident alphabeta T cells of normal skin.

The sample holds one count of this clone. The antigen is undetermined. The TCR originated in a human donor with alopecia areata. The V gene is TRBV11-2, the J gene TRBJ2-7, with D uncertain. Sequenced here: CD4+ T cells sorted from blood, sampled at week 0. CDR3 sequence: CASSRGLSSYEQYF. For the CDR3, the DNA is TGTGCCAGCAGCCGAGGCCTCAGCTCCTACGAGCAGTACTTC.